This T cell receptor (beta chain) was sequenced for a study of breast tumors, draining lymph nodes, adjacent tissues. Axillary draining lymph nodes of breast cancer patients supplied the node samples. This clonotype was counted between two and nine times. Its antigen is undetermined. The CDR3 spans 20 residues. After removal of 2 bases from V and 7 bases from J, the junction contained 18 bases not matched to a gene. Germline CDR1 LGHNA, CDR2 YNFKEQ. TCRdb called the multiplex PCR reads again in MiXCR, with one record for every CDR3 protein. The data hold about 180,000 distinct CDR3 sequences, with about 30% observed a single time. The study, taken as a whole, reports: Data only fit, rather than demonstrated, lymph node origin of most tumor T cells. Findings are consistent with lymph node origin and intratumoral expansion of most tumor T cells. Compared with basal-like, luminal-like tumors shared significantly more repertoire with nontumor tissue. Tumors had less TCR diversity than lymph nodes, more than nontumor tissue.

This receptor was identified in a female donor with breast cancer. Some clones in this sample may be carry-over from other donors' samples. The rearrangement joins TRBV4-2 to TRBJ2-1, with 12 bases lining up with TRBD2. Sequenced input: axillary lymph node tissue. DNA for the CDR3: TGTGCCAGCAGCCAAAACCCTTTGCGGCTAGCGGGAGGGCCCTCGAATGAGCAGTTCTTC. Translation gives CASSQNPLRLAGGPSNEQFF.